These T cell receptor beta chains were read from a single sample in a study of T cell repertoires in cytomegalovirus infection. No antigen has been identified for these receptors. TCRdb passed the reads through MiXCR, listing each CDR3 protein once. The table records some 940,000 distinct CDR3 sequences, less than 40% of them present only once. The specimen was cultured CD8+ T cells from PBMCs, collected from culture after CMV antigen stimulation. These receptors originate from a human donor in good health (CMV status not recorded). Some clones in this sample may be carry-over from other donors' samples. Each CDR3 is given with its conserved first and last residue. The D gene is left open where the match is weak. Clone size is not always given. Where it is, it says once, few, many or a class for expanded clones.

V gene,clone size,J gene,D gene,CDR3 DNA,CDR3 protein
TRBV2,once,TRBJ1-6,TRBD1,TGTGCCAGCAACCTCGGGACAGGGGATGAAGGATCACCCCTCCACTTT,CASNLGTGDEGSPLHF
TRBV7-9,.,TRBJ2-2,TRBD2,TGTGCCAGCAGCCACTATGGTGGGACTAATACCGGGGAGCTGTTTTTT,CASSHYGGTNTGELFF
TRBV29-1,.,TRBJ2-2,.,TGCAGCGTTGCTGAGGCGAACACCGGGGAGCTATTTTTT,CSVAEANTGELFF
TRBV29-1,once,TRBJ2-3,TRBD2,TGCAGCGTTGAGGGACTAGCGGGGTCTCACGGCACAGATACGCAGTATTTT,CSVEGLAGSHGTDTQYF
TRBV6-2/TRBV6-3,.,TRBJ1-4,.,TGTGCCAGCAGTACGGCGAAGGGGCCGGCTAATGAAAAACTGTTTTTT,CASSTAKGPANEKLFF
TRBV5-1,few,TRBJ1-2,.,TGCGCCAGCAGCCCGGACAGCGGGGGCTATGGCTACACCTTC,CASSPDSGGYGYTF
TRBV5-6,many,TRBJ2-7,.,TGTGCCAGCAGTAGGGGCGCCTACGAGCAGTACTTC,CASSRGAYEQYF
TRBV7-6,.,TRBJ2-6,TRBD1,TGTGCCAGCAGCGCTCCGGGACAGGGGGCCTCTGGGGCCAACGTCCTGACTTTC,CASSAPGQGASGANVLTF
TRBV7-6,few,TRBJ1-1,.,TGTGCCAGCAGCCCGACCTACAGGGTTGAAGCTTTCTTT,CASSPTYRVEAFF
TRBV12-3/TRBV12-4,.,TRBJ1-2,.,TGTGCCAGCAGTTTAGGCGCGGCAGGGTCCGGTGGCTACACCTTC,CASSLGAAGSGGYTF
TRBV15,few,TRBJ1-6,.,TGTGCCACCAGACCCGGTGGCGAACCGGGGGGATTCTCACCCCTCCACTTT,CATRPGGEPGGFSPLHF
TRBV7-8,.,TRBJ2-5,.,TGTGCCAGCAAATTGCGCGAGACCCAGTACTTC,CASKLRETQYF
TRBV19,few,TRBJ2-1,TRBD1,TGTGCCAGTAGTACCCTGGACAGGGGGGACTACAATGAGCAGTTCTTC,CASSTLDRGDYNEQFF
TRBV7-2,many,TRBJ2-3,TRBD2,TGTGCCAGCAGCTCTAGTAGCGGGCCCACAGATACGCAGTATTTT,CASSSSSGPTDTQYF
TRBV7-2,many,TRBJ2-2,.,TGTGCCAGCTGGGTGGGCACCGGGGAGCTGTTTTTT,CASWVGTGELFF
TRBV6-2/TRBV6-3,.,TRBJ2-1,TRBD2,TGTGCCAGTTCGGGGGGACCAATGAGCTCCTACAATGAGCAGTTCTTC,CASSGGPMSSYNEQFF
TRBV6-6,.,TRBJ2-1,.,TGTGCCAGCAGTTCGGGACAAAACAATGAGCAGTTCTTC,CASSSGQNNEQFF
TRBV2,few,TRBJ2-1,TRBD2,TGTGCCAGCAGTGACCCACTAGCGGGGGGGCCTGGTGAGCAGTTCTTC,CASSDPLAGGPGEQFF
TRBV5-3,.,TRBJ1-6,.,TGTGCCAGCAGCCCCGAGACACTAAATTCACCCCTCCACTTT,CASSPETLNSPLHF
TRBV11-2,once,TRBJ2-3,TRBD1,TGTGCCAGCAGAGGGGACAGGAGCACAGATACGCAGTATTTT,CASRGDRSTDTQYF
TRBV20-1,.,TRBJ1-2,.,TGCAGTACCAGAAGAGTAGTGGACTATGGCTACACCTTC,CSTRRVVDYGYTF
TRBV4-1,.,TRBJ2-3,TRBD2,TGCGCCAGCAGCCAAGATACACTAGCGGGGGGGGTCACAGATACGCAGTATTTT,CASSQDTLAGGVTDTQYF
TRBV20-1,.,TRBJ2-6,.,TGCAGTGCTAGGGGATCTGGGGCCAACGTCCTGACTTTC,CSARGSGANVLTF
TRBV7-9,.,TRBJ1-6,TRBD1,TGTGCCAGCAGCTCCCCAATAGGGACAGAAGGTTCAATGGGAAATTCACCCCTCCACTTT,CASSSPIGTEGSMGNSPLHF
TRBV27,.,TRBJ2-2,TRBD1,TGTGCCAGCAGTTTCGTCTGGACAGGGTATAGCACCGGGGAGCTGTTTTTT,CASSFVWTGYSTGELFF
TRBV28,few,TRBJ2-1,.,TGTGCCAGCACCCCCCCAACGGGGGCCGGACTAGGGCAGTTCTTC,CASTPPTGAGLGQFF
TRBV6-5,.,TRBJ2-1,TRBD1,TGTGCCAGCAGGGGGACAGGGTTTTACAATGAGCAGTTCTTC,CASRGTGFYNEQFF
TRBV15,few,TRBJ1-1,.,TGTGCCACCAGCAGAGGAACGAACACTGAAGCTTTCTTT,CATSRGTNTEAFF
TRBV4-2,.,TRBJ1-6,TRBD1,TGTGCCAGCAGCCAAGACTTTCGGGACAGGGACACTTCACCCCTCCACTTT,CASSQDFRDRDTSPLHF
TRBV19,.,TRBJ2-3,.,TGTGCCAGTAGTATCGCAGGGCTGTCAACAGATACGCAGTATTTT,CASSIAGLSTDTQYF
TRBV6-2/TRBV6-3,.,TRBJ2-5,TRBD2,TGTGCCAGCAGTTCCCCGGGGGGGACGGAGACCCAGTACTTC,CASSSPGGTETQYF
TRBV6-1,many,TRBJ2-1,.,TGTGCCAGCAGTGTGAGGCAGGGGTCCTACAATGAGCAGTTCTTC,CASSVRQGSYNEQFF
TRBV9,.,TRBJ1-1,TRBD1,TGTGCCAGCAGCGGGAAGAGGACAGGGGTCGCCACTGAAGCTTTCTTT,CASSGKRTGVATEAFF
TRBV7-9,many,TRBJ2-3,.,TGTGCCAGCAGCACCCTGGGGCAGGACCTCACAGATACGCAGTATTTT,CASSTLGQDLTDTQYF
TRBV9,few,TRBJ2-5,TRBD2,TGTGCCAGCAGCGCTAGCGGGGGGACGTCCAAGGAGACCCAGTACTTC,CASSASGGTSKETQYF
TRBV15,.,TRBJ2-1,.,TGTGCCACCAGCAGAGATGGGGCAGGGTACTACAATGAGCAGTTCTTC,CATSRDGAGYYNEQFF
TRBV7-9,few,TRBJ2-1,.,TGTGCCAGCAGCTCGCCTCAGGGACGGGCCTACAATGAGCAGTTCTTC,CASSSPQGRAYNEQFF
TRBV14,few,TRBJ2-4,.,TGTGCCAGCAGCCAAAACGTAGGTGGAAACATTCAGTACTTC,CASSQNVGGNIQYF
TRBV7-9,.,TRBJ2-1,.,TGTGCCAGCAGCTTAGATGGCCCGATCGATGAGCAGTTCTTC,CASSLDGPIDEQFF
TRBV7-2,many,TRBJ1-2,.,TGTGCCAGCAGCCTATCCACACAGGCGGACTCACTAACAAACTATGGCTACACCTTC,CASSLSTQADSLTNYGYTF
TRBV4-1,once,TRBJ1-1,.,TGCGCCAGCAGCCTACTTAGGGAGGCCACTGAAGCTTTCTTT,CASSLLREATEAFF
TRBV7-6,many,TRBJ2-2,.,TGTGCCAGCAGCTTAGTCCTCACCGGGGAGCTGTTTTTT,CASSLVLTGELFF
TRBV7-6,.,TRBJ1-6,TRBD1,TGTGCCCTGGGACAGGTGCCCGCAACGTGGTCACCCCGCCACTTT,CALGQVPATWSPRHF